This T cell receptor (beta chain) was obtained from a study of T cell changes during pregnancy in multiple sclerosis. Profiling relied on immunoSEQ multiplex PCR, and the TCRdb table lists in-frame clones only, not all of them. Here the sample spans about 25,000 clones, more than 90% being singletons. V was pared by 4 bases and J by 5 bases, with 4 bases of the junction left unmatched. The germline CDR1 and CDR2 sequences are MNHEY and SMNVEV (reference sequence). The length of the CDR3 is 15 residues. The chain links TRBV27 to TRBJ2-2; 10 positions match TRBD1. The origin of this receptor is a female donor in good health, enrolled as a control in a pregnancy study. The sequences come from CD8+ T cells from peripheral blood mononuclear cells, collected in the third trimester of pregnancy. The CDR3: CASSSPGQGTGELFF. The DNA of the CDR3 is TGTGCCAGCAGTTCTCCGGGACAGGGGACCGGGGAGCTGTTTTTT.